This paragraph reports one T cell receptor (beta chain). The sample belongs to a study of blood T cell repertoires in COVID-19. The wider study: Spain, Italy and the United States supplied samples that represented acute and convalescent COVID-19. T cells, B-cell-depleted T cells, or PBMCs provided the cDNA or gDNA that served as material.

The length of the CDR3 is 17 residues. The V gene end was trimmed by 2 bases and the J gene end by 0 bases; junction bases not matched to a gene: 3. Germline CDR1 is SGHTA and CDR2 is FQGNSA. Methods used by the authors: The assay estimated nucleated cells by amplifying reference gene primers. Profiled with immunoSEQ multiplex PCR; TCRdb holds only in-frame clones, not every one. The V and J calls and clone size are taken from that table; D and trimming were inferred from the DNA. Of about 150,000 clones listed, approximately 92% were seen once; the top ten hold approximately 2.8%. This sequence originates from a woman aged 60-70 years with active COVID-19. The sequenced sample was peripheral blood. The rearrangement joins TRBV7-2 to TRBJ2-2; 10 bases match TRBD2. CDR3 in DNA: TGTGCCAGCAGCTTAAGGAGCGGGAGGGCGAACACCGGGGAGCTGTTTTTT. Encoded protein: CASSLRSGRANTGELFF. Full variable domain (missing parts from reference TRBV7-2 and TRBJ2-2): GAGVSQSPSNKVTEKGKDVELRCDPISGHTALYWYRQSLGQGLEFLIYFQGNSAPDKSGLPSDRFSAERTGGSVSTLTIQRTQQEDSAVYLCASSLRSGRANTGELFFGEGSRLTVL.